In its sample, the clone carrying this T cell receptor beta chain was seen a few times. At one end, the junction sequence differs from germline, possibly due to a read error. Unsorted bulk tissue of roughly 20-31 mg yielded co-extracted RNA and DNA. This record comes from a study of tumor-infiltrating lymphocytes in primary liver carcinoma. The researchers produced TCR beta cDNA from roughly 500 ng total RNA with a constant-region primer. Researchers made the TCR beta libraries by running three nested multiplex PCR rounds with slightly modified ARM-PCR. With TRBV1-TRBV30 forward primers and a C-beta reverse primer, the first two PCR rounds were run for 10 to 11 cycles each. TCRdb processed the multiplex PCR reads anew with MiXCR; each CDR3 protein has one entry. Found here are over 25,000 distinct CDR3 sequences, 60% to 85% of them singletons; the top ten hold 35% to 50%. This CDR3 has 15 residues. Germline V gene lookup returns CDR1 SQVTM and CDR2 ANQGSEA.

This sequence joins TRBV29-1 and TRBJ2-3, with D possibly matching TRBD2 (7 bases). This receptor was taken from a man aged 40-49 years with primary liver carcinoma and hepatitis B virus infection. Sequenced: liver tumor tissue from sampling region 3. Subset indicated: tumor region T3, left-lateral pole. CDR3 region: CSVGARAGAVDTQYF. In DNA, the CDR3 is TGCAGCGTGGGGGCGCGGGCGGGAGCTGTAGATACGCAGTACTTT.